The clone carrying this T cell receptor delta chain was seen a few times. A far bigger clonotype differs at one base, so this is likely a read error. Other DNA sequences in this specimen translate into the identical CDR3. The CDR3 extends over 20 amino acids. The germline V gene has CDR1 TSWWSYY and CDR2 QGS. This sample was taken from a study of gamma-delta T cells after stem cell transplantation. TCRdb reprocessed the RT-PCR reads through CATT. Here the sample spans a few thousand delta-chain clones, more than 1% being singletons. This clonotype was obtained from a human donor. It is not recorded whose cells these are; they may come from a transplant donor. Sequencing was carried out using gamma-delta T cells. The J gene is TRDJ1, the V gene TRDV1; 10 bases map to TRDD3. CDR3 protein: CALGEPTITGGFPYTDKLIF. The CDR3 DNA is TGCGCTCTTGGGGAACCCACGATAACTGGGGGATTCCCGTACACCGATAAACTCATCTTT.